This T cell receptor (beta chain) stems from a study of beta chain features in type 1 diabetes. About the research overall: Over all samples combined, about 100,000,000 sorted cells were examined. Study results and caveats: Researchers report that Type 1 diabetes patients had moderately but significantly shorter TCRB CDR3s across all four CD4+ subsets. Patients and controls would share equally any PCR tilt toward shorter templates.

TCRB transcripts that were expressed got sequenced, as all of the isolated RNA had been reverse transcribed. Method: immunoSEQ multiplex PCR; TCRdb's copy keeps in-frame clones and lacks some. The sample lists 200,000 to 250,000 clones, more than 15% seen once, with more than 0.075% in the top ten. This clone was detected a few times. What it binds is unknown. This clonotype was obtained from a man aged 25-45 years with type 1 diabetes. The sample comprised naive CD4+ T cells from blood.

The CDR3 loop is CASSLPPGTGANVLTF. CDR3 DNA sequence: TGTGCCAGCAGTCTACCCCCCGGGACGGGGGCCAACGTCCTGACTTTC. The chain employs TRBV27 and TRBJ2-6, with D perhaps given as TRBD1 or TRBD2 (5 bases each). CDR1 is MNHEY and CDR2 is SMNVEV in the germline V gene (reference sequence). V was trimmed by 5 bases and J by 4 bases, leaving 15 bases between them. This CDR3 is built from 16 residues. The complete variable domain, with remaining parts taken from reference TRBV27 and TRBJ2-6, reads EAQVTQNPRYLITVTGKKLTVTCSQNMNHEYMSWYRQDPGLGLRQIYYSMNVEVTDKGDVPEGYKVSRKEKRNFPLILESPSPNQTSLYFCASSLPPGTGANVLTFGAGSRLTVL.